This TCR beta chain is drawn from a study of blood T cell repertoires in COVID-19. Study as a whole: Italy, Spain and the United States were the sources of the convalescent and acute COVID-19 samples. T cells, B-cell-depleted T cells, or PBMCs provided the cDNA or gDNA that served as material.

The CDR3 sequence is 15 residues long. Germline V CDR1 and CDR2: SGHNT, YENEEA. Trimming at V came to 3 bases and at J to 3 bases, leaving 7 bases not matched to a gene. As handled by the study authors: Quantification of nucleated cells was approximated via reference gene primer amplification. TCRdb's table, derived via immunoSEQ multiplex PCR, lists solely in-frame clones and lacks some. That table is the source of V, J and clone size, and D and trimming were worked out from the DNA. The sample has approximately 160,000 clones, about four fifths seen once. The receptor was derived from a man between 65 and 85 years old who had recovered from COVID-19. This chain joins TRBV11-3 and TRBJ2-7, with 8 bases aligning to TRBD2. Sequencing was performed on peripheral blood. Written as DNA, the CDR3 is TGTGCCAGCAGCTTCGGGACTAGTTCCTTCTACGAGCAGTACTTC. Protein: CASSFGTSSFYEQYF.